The clone carrying this TCR beta chain was observed a handful of times. Antigen: not known. Via MiXCR, TCRdb re-called the 5' RACE reads, giving one row per CDR3 protein. The sample lists about 540,000 distinct CDR3 sequences; about 13% were seen once. CDR1 and CDR2 (germline): LGHNA, YNFKEQ. The CDR3 spans 16 residues. Trimming stripped 3 bases from V and 3 bases from J, with 14 bases between. This entry comes from a study of CD8 T cells in ankylosing spondylitis. The study's findings and limits: Some of the motif variants had earlier been found in reactive arthritis patients' fluid and blood. Disease-linked clones reportedly showed significant enrichment in matched ankylosing spondylitis synovial fluid. Disease-associated clonotypes exhibited CD8+ identity and were relatively infrequent in peripheral blood. There was a TCR beta motif, made of 7 or 8 highly homologous variants, that appeared characteristic of ankylosing spondylitis blood.

The receptor comes from a male donor with ankylosing spondylitis. The V call is TRBV4-2, the J call TRBJ2-2, with a possible D match to TRBD2 (6 bases). Sequencing was performed on blood, either unsorted or a sorted T cell fraction (not recorded which). Here the CDR3 DNA reads TGTGCCAGCAGCCATTCCGGCAGGGAGGACACCGGGGAGCTGTTTTTT. It codes for CASSHSGREDTGELFF.